The sequence of this T cell receptor (beta chain) was determined in a study of regulatory T cells in long-lasting Graves disease. Overall study results and limits: Persistent patients had a count of shared public clonotypes (roughly 2,500) that exceeded that of new patients (approximately 920).

Time point reported: newly diagnosed GD, antithyroid drugs for less than 3 months. The TCR library was made from RNA that had been extracted from PBMCs in TRIzol. This clonotype appeared many times. The antigen is unknown. The junction does not match germline at one end; this may be a read error. The CDR3 is made up of 15 amino acids. The germline V gene has CDR1 SGHRS and CDR2 YFSETQ. TCR beta libraries were built with iRepertoire HTBI primers and Arm-PCR of CDR3 regions. TCRdb re-analysed the multiplex PCR reads in MiXCR, keeping a single row per CDR3 protein. Here the sample spans 520,000 or so distinct CDR3 sequences, around 12% being singletons. These data also featured in a second study, about T cells in Graves' hyperthyroidism and ophthalmopathy.

This specimen consisted of peripheral blood mononuclear cells (PBMCs), obtained at new diagnosis, from a patient treated with antithyroid drugs. The receptor's source is a woman in her twenties or thirties with Graves disease. The V and J genes are TRBV5-1 and TRBJ2-7; TRBD1 matches 10 bases. In DNA, the CDR3 is TGTGCCAGCAGCTCCGGGACAGGGGATCCGTACGAGCAGTACTTC. It encodes CASSSGTGDPYEQYF. Complete variable domain (other parts from reference TRBV5-1 and TRBJ2-7): KAGVTQTPRYLIKTRGQQVTLSCSPISGHRSVSWYQQTPGQGLQFLFEYFSETQRNKGNFPGRFSGRQFSNSRSEMNVSTLELGDSALYLCASSSGTGDPYEQYFGPGTRLTVT.